One T cell receptor beta chain is described in this entry. The data originate from a study of T cells in tumors after PD-1 blockade. On the study more broadly: During anti-PD-1 treatment, some patients continued daily vismodegib 150 mg. Peripheral blood samples averaged 36,536 unique clonotypes and some 100,000 templates.

Assay: immunoSEQ multiplex PCR; the TCRdb copy retains only in-frame clones and omits some. This repertoire shows around 50,000 clones, 65% to 85% found once; its top ten account for around 9.3%. The germline CDR1 and CDR2 sequences are LNHDA and SQIVND (reference sequence). The CDR3 extends over 14 amino acids. V lost 7 bases and J lost 2, with 12 bases in between. V gene TRBV19 combines with J gene TRBJ2-1; perhaps TRBD2 as D (6 bases). This receptor was taken from a human donor with advanced basal cell or squamous cell carcinoma (not recorded which). The sample consisted of PBMCs, taken before anti-PD-1 therapy. The CDR3 DNA reads as TGTGCCAGTAACCTTCGGGGGACCTACAATGAGCAGTTCTTC. Its translation is CASNLRGTYNEQFF.